This entry concerns a single T cell receptor beta chain. The antigen is unknown. Via MiXCR, TCRdb re-called the 5' RACE reads, giving one row per CDR3 protein. The sample records some 1,700,000 distinct CDR3 sequences, less than 40% being singletons. Germline lookup yields CDR1 MNHNY and CDR2 SVGAGI (reference sequence). The ends lost 2 bases at V and 2 bases at J; junction bases unmatched: 2. This CDR3 has 15 residues. The data originate from a study of identical twins. Study conclusions and caveats: In cord blood, abundant beta clonotypes had fewer insertions; memory showed no trend.

This rearrangement joins TRBV6-6 to TRBJ1-5, with 8 bases identical to TRBD1. The sequenced sample was cord blood. This clonotype was obtained from a newborn girl in good health. CDR3: CASSYQGAGNQPQHF. In nucleotides, the CDR3 is TGTGCCAGCAGTTACCAGGGGGCCGGCAATCAGCCCCAGCATTTT.